A selection of T cell receptor beta chains follows, all from one sample in a study of cytomegalovirus exposure and HLA in healthy donors. Produced via immunoSEQ multiplex PCR; TCRdb's table is partial and in-frame only. This sample carries hundreds of thousands of clones, 80% to 90% of them seen once, and the ten largest clones take 2% to 2.5%. The sequencing input was PBMCs. The receptors were gathered from a woman between 18 and 29 years old in good health and CMV-seropositive. The CDR3 runs from the conserved cysteine through the conserved F or W. The D gene is left open where the match is weak. Where a row states a size, it is once, few, many or the class of an expanded clone; other rows omit it.

clone_size d_call j_call v_call cdr3_aa cdr3_nt
. . TRBJ1-3 TRBV19 CASSTQQGPGNTIYF TGTGCCAGTAGTACTCAACAGGGCCCTGGAAACACCATATATTTT
few . TRBJ1-2 TRBV25-1 CASSEYEGFDGYTF TGTGCCAGCAGTGAATATGAGGGTTTCGATGGCTACACCTTC
. TRBD1 TRBJ2-2 TRBV28 CASSSWDRGPGELFF TGTGCCAGCAGTTCCTGGGACAGGGGGCCCGGGGAGCTGTTTTTT
. . TRBJ1-5 TRBV4-1 CASSQDPGLPLNLPQHF TGCGCCAGCAGCCAAGACCCTGGACTCCCACTCAATCTGCCCCAGCATTTT
once TRBD2 TRBJ2-4 TRBV19 CASSPGLAGLAKNIQYF TGTGCCAGTAGCCCCGGACTAGCGGGTCTAGCCAAAAACATTCAGTACTTC
. TRBD1 TRBJ1-1 TRBV18 CASSSQGTEAFF TGTGCCAGCTCATCACAGGGGACTGAAGCTTTCTTT
few TRBD1 TRBJ1-2 TRBV6-6 CASSQGDYGYTF TGTGCCAGCAGCCAGGGGGACTATGGCTACACCTTC
. . TRBJ1-1 TRBV6-5 CASSYRRGTEAFF TGTGCCAGCAGTTACAGGAGGGGCACTGAAGCTTTCTTT
. TRBD1 TRBJ2-5 TRBV5-1 CASSLPSDRAETQYF TGCGCCAGCAGCTTGCCCTCGGACAGGGCAGAGACCCAGTACTTC
once TRBD1 TRBJ1-5 TRBV5-4 CASSLMTGGNNQPQHF TGTGCCAGCAGCCTAATGACAGGGGGGAATAATCAGCCCCAGCATTTT
. TRBD1 TRBJ2-7 TRBV28 CASSHRQGGPPYEQYF TGTGCCAGCAGTCATAGACAGGGTGGCCCCCCTTACGAGCAGTACTTC
. . TRBJ2-1 TRBV7-8 CASSPLALGEQFF TGTGCCAGCAGCCCCCTAGCCCTCGGGGAGCAGTTCTTC
. . TRBJ1-3 TRBV27 CASSLQGPGNTIYF TGTGCCAGCAGTTTACAGGGTCCTGGAAACACCATATATTTT
. . TRBJ2-5 TRBV4-1 CASTQGGETQYF TGCGCCAGCACCCAGGGAGGAGAGACCCAGTACTTC
. TRBD2 TRBJ2-7 TRBV9 CASSGGTTYEQYF TGTGCCAGCAGCGGGGGGACTACCTACGAGCAGTACTTC
. TRBD2 TRBJ2-1 TRBV7-9 CASSLGLAENNEQFF TGTGCCAGCAGCTTAGGTCTAGCGGAGAACAATGAGCAGTTCTTC
. TRBD2 TRBJ2-7 TRBV5-1 CASSFTVLAGGAYEQYF TGCGCCAGCAGCTTTACGGTCTTAGCGGGAGGAGCCTACGAGCAGTACTTC
. . TRBJ2-5 TRBV6-1 CASSTTGPKETQYF TGTGCCAGCTCGACAACAGGGCCCAAAGAGACCCAGTACTTC
. TRBD1 TRBJ2-3 TRBV5-1 CASSPGTGGLSADTQYF TGCGCCAGCAGCCCTGGGACAGGGGGCCTATCGGCAGATACGCAGTATTTT
. TRBD1 TRBJ1-1 TRBV5-1 CASSLGLPGQGALSTEAFF TGCGCCAGCAGCTTGGGATTACCGGGACAGGGGGCCCTCAGCACTGAAGCTTTCTTT
. . TRBJ2-3 TRBV25-1 CASSLTGGLAVGTDTQYF TGTGCCAGCAGTCTGACCGGGGGGCTAGCGGTGGGCACAGATACGCAGTATTTT
. TRBD2 TRBJ2-1 TRBV11-2 CASSLRGLAGGEQFF TGTGCCAGCAGCTTACGAGGCCTAGCGGGAGGTGAGCAGTTCTTC
. . TRBJ2-7 TRBV7-8 CASSLARVAYEQYF TGTGCCAGCAGCTTAGCGAGAGTCGCCTACGAGCAGTACTTC
. TRBD1 TRBJ2-2 TRBV10-3 CAIGGGTGNTGELFF TGTGCCATCGGAGGGGGGACAGGGAACACCGGGGAGCTGTTTTTT
. . TRBJ2-1 TRBV11-2 CASSLVGSLNEQFF TGTGCCAGCAGCTTAGTGGGGAGTCTCAATGAGCAGTTCTTC
few . TRBJ2-3 TRBV19 CASSRWPNTQYF TGTGCCAGTAGTAGATGGCCAAATACGCAGTATTTT
. TRBD2 TRBJ2-2 TRBV11-1 CASSFLAGETGELFF TGTGCCAGCAGCTTTTTAGCGGGAGAGACCGGGGAGCTGTTTTTT
. . TRBJ1-1 TRBV28 CASSLRQGGTEAFF TGTGCCAGCAGTCTCCGTCAAGGGGGAACTGAAGCTTTCTTT
. TRBD1 TRBJ2-5 TRBV7-8 CASSFPQMGQEETQYF TGTGCCAGCAGCTTCCCACAGATGGGACAGGAAGAGACCCAGTACTTC
. . TRBJ2-1 TRBV10-1 CASSRSGYGNEQFF TGCGCCAGCAGTAGGAGCGGGTATGGGAATGAGCAGTTCTTC
. TRBD2 TRBJ2-7 TRBV18 CASSPGTSGFFSYEQYF TGTGCCAGCTCACCTGGGACTAGCGGATTCTTCTCCTACGAGCAGTACTTC
. . TRBJ2-1 TRBV9 CASSRQWGAGNEQFF TGTGCCAGCAGCCGACAGTGGGGTGCCGGCAATGAGCAGTTCTTC
. TRBD1 TRBJ1-2 TRBV7-9 CASSFPRDRGRGNYGYTF TGTGCCAGCAGCTTTCCCCGGGACAGGGGCAGAGGGAACTATGGCTACACCTTC
. . TRBJ1-4 TRBV19 CASKAGEKLFF TGTGCCAGTAAGGCGGGAGAAAAACTGTTTTTT
. TRBD1 TRBJ1-2 TRBV9 CASSARDRERHYGYTF TGTGCCAGCAGCGCGAGGGACAGGGAGAGGCACTATGGCTACACCTTC
. . TRBJ2-7 TRBV4-2 CASSQGPGTELYEQYF TGTGCCAGCAGCCAAGGGCCCGGGACTGAGTTGTACGAGCAGTACTTC
. . TRBJ1-2 TRBV27 CASSPRGGNYGYTF TGTGCCAGCAGTCCACGAGGCGGCAACTATGGCTACACCTTC
. . TRBJ1-1 TRBV29-1 CSVGRGNTEAFF TGCAGCGTTGGCCGAGGGAACACTGAAGCTTTCTTT
. TRBD2 TRBJ2-1 TRBV6-5 CASTTRGRRDEQFF TGTGCCAGCACGACCCGCGGGAGACGGGATGAGCAGTTCTTC
. . TRBJ2-3 TRBV12-5 CASGLPGPPTSRHTQYF TGTGCTAGTGGTTTGCCCGGCCCTCCGACTAGTAGGCATACGCAGTATTTT
once TRBD2 TRBJ2-3 TRBV27 CASSPQAGDTDTQYF TGTGCCAGCAGTCCCCAAGCGGGAGACACAGATACGCAGTATTTT
. . TRBJ2-7 TRBV6-1 CASSEAVQASYEQYF TGTGCCAGCAGTGAAGCGGTGCAGGCGTCCTACGAGCAGTACTTC
. . TRBJ2-2 TRBV7-3 CASSSGRVGTGELFF TGTGCCAGCAGTTCCGGCCGTGTCGGGACCGGGGAGCTGTTTTTT
. TRBD2 TRBJ2-4 TRBV28 CASSFVSLISGGNIQYF TGTGCCAGCAGTTTTGTTAGTCTGATCTCGGGGGGAAACATTCAGTACTTC
. TRBD2 TRBJ2-7 TRBV18 CASSPILGLANYEQYF TGTGCCAGCTCACCAATTCTGGGACTAGCGAACTACGAGCAGTACTTC
. TRBD2 TRBJ2-4 TRBV9 CASSALAGGWGKNIQYF TGTGCCAGCAGCGCCCTAGCGGGAGGCTGGGGCAAAAACATTCAGTACTTC
. . TRBJ1-2 TRBV28 CASSSHDLDYGYTF TGTGCCAGCAGTTCCCACGACCTAGACTATGGCTACACCTTC
once TRBD1 TRBJ1-1 TRBV9 CASSVNPGTGGKAFF TGTGCCAGCAGCGTAAACCCTGGGACAGGTGGGAAAGCTTTCTTT
. TRBD1 TRBJ1-5 TRBV5-1 CASSEYPDRGYQPQHF TGCGCCAGCAGCGAATACCCCGACAGGGGGTATCAGCCCCAGCATTTT
many . TRBJ2-2 TRBV28 CASTRYGANTGELFF TGTGCCAGCACCCGATACGGGGCGAACACCGGGGAGCTGTTTTTT
. . TRBJ2-1 TRBV30 CAWSVGVVDEQFF TGTGCCTGGAGTGTTGGAGTAGTGGATGAGCAGTTCTTC
. TRBD2 TRBJ2-2 TRBV11-2 CASSLRLAGEELTGELFF TGTGCCAGCAGCTTACGACTAGCGGGAGAGGAACTGACCGGGGAGCTGTTTTTT
. TRBD1 TRBJ1-5 TRBV10-3 CAIGTGGSQPQHF TGTGCCATAGGGACAGGGGGCAGTCAGCCCCAGCATTTT
. TRBD1 TRBJ2-5 TRBV6-7 CASSYLSRDRVGETQYF TGTGCCAGCAGTTACCTTAGCCGGGACAGGGTTGGGGAGACCCAGTACTTC